The clone carrying this T cell receptor (beta chain) appeared a few times. Its antigen is currently unknown. Built from TCR beta cDNA, the libraries had unique molecular identifiers in them. TCRdb redid the calling of the PCR reads with MiXCR, one entry per CDR3 protein. The table shows 740,000 or so distinct CDR3 sequences, with around 53% occurring only once. This sample is drawn from a study of post-analysis software for immune sequencing data. Study findings and constraints: Among about 5 TRBV segments more frequent in patients than controls were TRBV5-6, TRBV5-1 and TRBV20-1.

Trimming left V 2 bases short and J 0 bases short, with 7 bases between. Germline V gene data show CDR1 as SQVTM and CDR2 as ANQGSEA. The CDR3 covers 13 residues. The sequenced sample consisted of blood. The sequence was obtained from a girl aged 5 to 17 with multiple sclerosis. The chain has TRBV29-1 and TRBJ1-2; D unresolved. The CDR3 sequence is CSVEPQPNYGYTF. As DNA, the CDR3 is TGCAGCGTTGAACCCCAGCCTAACTATGGCTACACCTTC.